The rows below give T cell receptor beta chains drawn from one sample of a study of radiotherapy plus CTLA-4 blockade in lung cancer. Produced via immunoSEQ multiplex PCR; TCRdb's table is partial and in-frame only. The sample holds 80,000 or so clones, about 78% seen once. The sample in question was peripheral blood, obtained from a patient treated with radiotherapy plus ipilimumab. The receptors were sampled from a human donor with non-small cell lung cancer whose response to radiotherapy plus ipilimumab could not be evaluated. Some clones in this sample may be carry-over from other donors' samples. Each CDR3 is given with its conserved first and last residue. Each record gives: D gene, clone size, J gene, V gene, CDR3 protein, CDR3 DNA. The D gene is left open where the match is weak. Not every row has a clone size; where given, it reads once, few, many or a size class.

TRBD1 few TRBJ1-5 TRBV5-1 CACVDRGRNQPQHF TGCGCCTGCGTGGACAGGGGGCGGAATCAGCCCCAGCATTTT
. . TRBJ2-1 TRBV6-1 CASSDERGRGNEQFF TGTGCCAGCAGTGACGAGAGGGGCAGGGGCAATGAGCAGTTCTTC
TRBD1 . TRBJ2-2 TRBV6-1 CASNDRAPGELFF TGTGCCAGCAACGACAGGGCCCCCGGGGAGCTGTTTTTT
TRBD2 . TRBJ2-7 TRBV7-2 CASSQDSGGAYEQYF TGTGCCAGCAGCCAAGATAGCGGGGGGGCCTACGAGCAGTACTTC
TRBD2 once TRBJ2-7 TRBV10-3 CAIRGPLAGEQYF TGTGCCATCAGGGGGCCGCTAGCGGGGGAGCAGTACTTC
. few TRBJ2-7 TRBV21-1 CASSHTGLGSYEQYF TGTGCCAGCAGCCACACCGGGTTAGGCTCCTACGAGCAGTACTTC
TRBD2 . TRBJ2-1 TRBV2 CASSEWGLAGGYEQFF TGTGCCAGCAGTGAGTGGGGACTAGCGGGGGGCTATGAGCAGTTCTTC
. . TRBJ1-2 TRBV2 CASSEGFAAGYTF TGTGCCAGCAGTGAAGGGTTCGCGGCTGGCTACACCTTC
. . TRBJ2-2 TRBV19 CASSIDVGRGGTGELFF TGTGCCAGTAGTATTGATGTAGGAAGGGGAGGCACCGGGGAGCTGTTTTTT
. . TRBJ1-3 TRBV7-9 CASSLALQAGNTIYF TGTGCCAGCAGCTTAGCGCTACAGGCTGGAAACACCATATATTTT
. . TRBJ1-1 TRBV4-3 CASSQRHSLGGYTEAFF TGCGCCAGCAGCCAGAGACATTCGTTGGGGGGGTACACTGAAGCTTTCTTT
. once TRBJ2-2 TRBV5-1 CASSLTEGARELFF TGCGCCAGCAGCTTGACAGAGGGTGCGAGGGAGCTGTTTTTT
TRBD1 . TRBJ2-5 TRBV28 CASSPVKWTGRETQYF TGTGCCAGCAGTCCCGTCAAGTGGACAGGGCGAGAGACCCAGTACTTC
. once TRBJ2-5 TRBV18 CASSGRLEETQYF TGTGCCAGCTCAGGGCGCCTGGAAGAGACCCAGTACTTC
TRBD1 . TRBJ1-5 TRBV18 CASSPTVQGDNQPQHF TGTGCCAGCTCACCTACAGTTCAGGGGGACAATCAGCCCCAGCATTTT
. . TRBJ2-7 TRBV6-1 CASSPRGGQYEQYF TGTGCCAGCAGCCCGAGGGGGGGCCAGTACGAGCAGTACTTC
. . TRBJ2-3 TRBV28 CASSPRVGRGSQYF TGTGCCAGCAGTCCAAGGGTGGGTAGGGGTTCGCAGTATTTT
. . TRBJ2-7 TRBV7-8 CASSLVRGSSYEQYF TGTGCCAGCAGCTTAGTCCGCGGGTCCTCCTACGAGCAGTACTTC
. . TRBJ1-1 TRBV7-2 CASSLGTENTEAFF TGTGCCAGCAGCTTAGGGACAGAGAACACTGAAGCTTTCTTT
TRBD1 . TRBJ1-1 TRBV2 CASSEGQGNTEAFF TGTGCCAGCAGTGAAGGACAGGGTAACACTGAAGCTTTCTTT
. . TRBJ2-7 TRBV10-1 CASSEMFRVFLPSYEQYF TGCGCCAGCAGTGAGATGTTTCGGGTCTTCTTACCCAGCTACGAGCAGTACTTC
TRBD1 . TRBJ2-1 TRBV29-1 CSVGTGGYGEQFF TGCAGCGTTGGAACAGGGGGCTACGGTGAGCAGTTCTTC
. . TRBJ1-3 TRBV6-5 CASSYSAGGAGNTIYF TGTGCCAGCAGTTACTCGGCCGGCGGGGCTGGAAACACCATATATTTT
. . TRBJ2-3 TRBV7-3 CASSLMSSTDTQYF TGTGCCAGCAGCTTAATGTCAAGCACAGATACGCAGTATTTT
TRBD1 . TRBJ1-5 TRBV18 CASSSQGASNQPQHF TGTGCCAGCTCATCGCAGGGGGCTAGCAATCAGCCCCAGCATTTT
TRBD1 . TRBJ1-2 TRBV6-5 CASSRDRGNYGYTF TGTGCCAGCAGCCGGGACAGGGGAAACTATGGCTACACCTTC
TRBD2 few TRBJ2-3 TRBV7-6 CASSFVERGGTQYF TGTGCTAGCAGCTTCGTCGAGCGGGGTGGTACGCAGTATTTT
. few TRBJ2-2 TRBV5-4 CASHREGTGGELFF TGTGCCAGCCACCGCGAGGGGACTGGCGGGGAGCTGTTTTTT
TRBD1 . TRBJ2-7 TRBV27 CASRPGGSYEQYF TGTGCCAGCAGACCAGGGGGCTCATACGAGCAGTACTTC
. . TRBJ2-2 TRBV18 CASSPRGQNTGELFF TGTGCCAGCTCACCTAGAGGACAGAACACCGGGGAGCTGTTTTTT
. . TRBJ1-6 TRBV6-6 CASSYPEVNNSPLHF TGTGCCAGCAGTTACCCGGAGGTGAATAATTCACCCCTCCACTTT
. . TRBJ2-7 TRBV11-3 CASSLGTHSYEQYF TGTGCCAGCAGCTTAGGGACACACTCCTACGAGCAGTACTTC
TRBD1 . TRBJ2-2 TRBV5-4 CASSLGQGATGELFF TGTGCCAGCAGCTTGGGGCAGGGGGCCACCGGGGAGCTGTTTTTT
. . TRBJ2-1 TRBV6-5 CATNDWSSYNEQFF TGTGCCACCAACGACTGGAGCTCCTACAATGAGCAGTTCTTC
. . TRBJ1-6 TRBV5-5 CASSLGGYNSPLHF TGTGCCAGCAGCTTAGGGGGCTATAATTCACCCCTCCACTTT
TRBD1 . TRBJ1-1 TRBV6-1 CASSADRGDTEAFF TGTGCCAGCAGTGCGGACAGGGGTGACACTGAAGCTTTCTTT
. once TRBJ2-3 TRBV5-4 CASSLGLSMSTDTQYF TGTGCCAGCAGCTTGGGACTTTCTATGAGCACAGATACGCAGTATTTT
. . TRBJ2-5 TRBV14 CASSRGSPSETQYF TGTGCCAGCAGCCGAGGATCCCCGAGCGAGACCCAGTACTTC
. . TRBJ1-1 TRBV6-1 CASSPGGFTEAFF TGTGCCAGCAGCCCGGGGGGGTTCACTGAAGCTTTCTTT
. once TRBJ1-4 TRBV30 CAWSVLGQLNEKLFF TGTGCCTGGAGTGTGCTGGGGCAGCTTAATGAAAAACTGTTTTTT
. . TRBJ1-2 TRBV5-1 CASSSSQGPLFNYGYTF TGCGCCAGCAGCTCCTCTCAGGGTCCCCTTTTTAACTATGGCTACACCTTC
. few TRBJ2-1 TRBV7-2 CASSLGQGNYNEQFF TGTGCCAGCAGCTTAGGGCAGGGGAACTACAATGAGCAGTTCTTC
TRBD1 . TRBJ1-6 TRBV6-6 CASSRTGAHNSPLHF TGTGCCAGCAGCCGGACAGGGGCCCATAATTCACCCCTCCACTTT
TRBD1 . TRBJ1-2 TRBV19 CASSLGGDRRLYGYTF TGTGCCAGTAGTCTCGGGGGGGACAGAAGACTCTATGGCTACACCTTC
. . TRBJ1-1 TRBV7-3 CASSLTGGSGEAFF TGTGCCAGCAGCTTAACTGGGGGCAGTGGTGAAGCTTTCTTT
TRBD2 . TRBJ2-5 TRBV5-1 CASSLEASGGEETQYF TGCGCCAGCAGCTTGGAGGCTAGCGGGGGGGAAGAGACCCAGTACTTC
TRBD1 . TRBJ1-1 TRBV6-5 CASSYGGQGRTEAFF TGTGCCAGCAGTTACGGCGGACAGGGAAGGACTGAAGCTTTCTTT
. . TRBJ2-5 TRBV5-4 CASRGTGGTQETQYF TGTGCCAGCAGAGGTACCGGGGGGACACAAGAGACCCAGTACTTC
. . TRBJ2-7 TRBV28 CASSFGTPSYEQYF TGTGCCAGCAGTTTCGGGACACCCTCCTACGAGCAGTACTTC
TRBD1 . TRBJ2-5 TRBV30 CAWSPGQGASRGQETQYF TGTGCCTGGAGCCCAGGACAGGGGGCGAGTAGGGGCCAAGAGACCCAGTACTTC
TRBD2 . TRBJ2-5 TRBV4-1 CASSRLSGGALETQYF TGCGCCAGCAGCCGCCTGAGCGGGGGGGCCTTGGAGACCCAGTACTTC
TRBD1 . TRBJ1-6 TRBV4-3 CASSQEDRGNSPLHF TGCGCCAGCAGCCAAGAAGACAGGGGGAATTCACCCCTCCACTTT
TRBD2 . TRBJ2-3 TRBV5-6 CASRSYSGGWSTDTQYF TGTGCCAGCAGGAGCTACAGCGGGGGGTGGAGCACAGATACGCAGTATTTT
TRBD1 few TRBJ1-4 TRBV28 CASSLMGRTGGRKLFF TGTGCCAGCAGTTTAATGGGTAGGACAGGGGGGAGAAAACTGTTTTTT
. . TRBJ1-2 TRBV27 CASSPYTDILKGYTF TGTGCCAGCAGTCCTTACACCGACATCCTTAAGGGCTACACCTTC
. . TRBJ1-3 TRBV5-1 CASSLGQRASGNTIYF TGCGCCAGCAGCTTGGGACAGCGGGCCTCTGGAAACACCATATATTTT
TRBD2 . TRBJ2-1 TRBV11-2 CASSLGGGASNEQFF TGTGCCAGCAGCTTAGGCGGGGGGGCCTCCAATGAGCAGTTCTTC